This record covers a single TCR beta chain. The data are from a study of control samples from healthy donors and cancer patients. Here immunoSEQ multiplex PCR was the method, and the copy in TCRdb shows in-frame clones only, minus some. The table includes some 57,000 clones, around 95% detected once. Sequenced material: blood. This TCR derives from a woman younger than 45 in good health.

DNA of the CDR3: TGTGCCAGCACTGGCGGACTAGCGGCCCAAAGCTCCTACAATGAGCAGTTCTTC. Translated, it gives CASTGGLAAQSSYNEQFF. The chain recombines TRBV2 with TRBJ2-1; TRBD2 matches 10 bases. This CDR3 has 18 amino acids. Trimming at V came to 7 bases and at J to 0 bases, leaving 12 bases not matched to a gene. In germline, CDR1 is SNHLY, CDR2 FYNNEI.